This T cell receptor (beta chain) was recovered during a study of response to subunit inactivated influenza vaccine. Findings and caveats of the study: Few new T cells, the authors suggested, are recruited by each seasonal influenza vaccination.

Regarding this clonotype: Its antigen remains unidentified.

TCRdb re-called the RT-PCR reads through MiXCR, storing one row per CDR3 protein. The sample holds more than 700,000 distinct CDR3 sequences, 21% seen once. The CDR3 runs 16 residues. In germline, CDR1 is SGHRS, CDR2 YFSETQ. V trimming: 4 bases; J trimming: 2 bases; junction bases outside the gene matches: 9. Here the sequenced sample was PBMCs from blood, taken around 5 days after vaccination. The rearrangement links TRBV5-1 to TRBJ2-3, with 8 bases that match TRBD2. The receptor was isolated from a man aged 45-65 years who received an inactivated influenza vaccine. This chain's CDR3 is CASSRTSGGYTDTQYF. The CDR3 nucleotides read TGCGCCAGCAGCAGGACGAGCGGGGGTTACACAGATACGCAGTATTTT.